This T cell receptor beta chain is drawn from a study of cytomegalovirus exposure and HLA in healthy donors. Study background: HLA-typed donors were the source of about 85 million unique TCRs held in an early data release. General study findings and limits: After further analysis at a later stage, 16,951 TCR beta sequences were associated with HLA alleles at 0.05 false discovery rate. Upon later analysis, HLA-associated TCR beta chains proved more clonally expanded than other, equally common chains. Some TCR beta chains (about 180 of them) were listed as cytomegalovirus-associated.

Both 60 Vbeta primers and 13 Jbeta primers went into the PCR. Repertoires were generated with immunoSEQ multiplex PCR, while TCRdb's copy carries only in-frame clones and drops some. The data show about 97,000 clones, about four fifths seen once. Concerning this clone itself: The antigen remains undetermined.

The CDR3 has 15 amino acids. V lost 1 base and J lost 4, with 11 bases in between. CDR1 is LGHNA, CDR2 YNFKEQ, per germline. The sample taken for sequencing was PBMCs. The rearrangement links TRBV4-2 to TRBJ1-5; perhaps TRBD1 as D (6 bases). This receptor was taken from a man aged 35-49 years in good health and CMV-seropositive. The CDR3: CASSQATTGNQPQHF. CDR3 bases: TGTGCCAGCAGCCAAGCAACCACAGGGAATCAGCCCCAGCATTTT.